The source of this T cell receptor beta chain is a study of T-cell memory formation after mild COVID-19. Study background: The study found TCR clusters largely donor specific.

This clonotype was found a few times. Its antigen is not identified. Using constant-segment primers, 5'RACE produced TCR alpha and TCR beta cDNA libraries carrying sample barcodes and UMIs. MiXCR, applied by TCRdb to the 5' RACE reads, yields one record per CDR3 protein. The table lists over 500,000 distinct CDR3 sequences, around 16% of them singletons. Regarding the study as a whole: Memory sampled before infection contained some responding clones, suggesting cross-reactive memory joined. A second wave expanding day 15 to 37 was CD4+-biased; contracting clones were balanced.

Sequencing was done on a sample of PBMCs or a T cell subset sorted from them (not recorded which). The sequence was obtained from an adult woman who had mild COVID-19 (a few samples of this study predate the infection). Cell type and time point are not known.

CDR3 region: CASGWAGGNQETQYF. The CDR3 region has the DNA TGTGCCAGTGGTTGGGCGGGAGGGAACCAAGAGACCCAGTACTTC. This sequence joins TRBV12-3 or TRBV12-4 and TRBJ2-5; 9 nucleotides line up with TRBD2. The CDR3 spans 15 residues. The V and J ends lost 9 bases and 0 bases, in that order; junction bases with no gene match: 8.